This T cell receptor beta chain came from a study of blood T cell repertoires in COVID-19. Study-wide context: Sample material is recorded as cDNA or gDNA derived from T cells, B-cell-depleted T cells, or PBMCs.

TCRdb's copy holds only in-frame clones and misses some; the assay was immunoSEQ multiplex PCR. The profile shows 95,000 to 100,000 clones, roughly four fifths of them singletons. The V gene's germline CDR1 is LGHDT and CDR2 YNNKEL (reference sequence). CDR3 length: 15 amino acids. Trimming cost V 1 base and J 5 bases, with 12 bases left between them. The sequenced sample consisted of peripheral blood. The TCR sequence derives from a human donor in a cohort sampled during active COVID-19. This chain links TRBV3-1 (or the pseudogene TRBV3-2) with TRBJ2-1; D not certain. CDR3 residues: CASSQVSGVHNEQFF. In DNA form, the CDR3 reads TGTGCCAGCAGCCAAGTTTCCGGTGTACACAATGAGCAGTTCTTC.